These 26 T cell receptor beta chains were all obtained from the same sample, sequenced in a study of CD8 T cells in ankylosing spondylitis. Whole-study results and caveats: There was a TCR beta motif, made of eight highly homologous variants, that appeared characteristic of ankylosing spondylitis blood.

For these TCRs, the target antigens are not known. MiXCR, run by TCRdb on the 5' RACE reads, gives a single entry per CDR3 protein. The data hold about 840,000 distinct CDR3 sequences, with about 12% observed a single time. Source material: blood, either unsorted or a sorted T cell fraction (not recorded which). The receptors stem from a male donor with ankylosing spondylitis.

The genes are TRBV6-2 or TRBV6-3 and TRBJ2-7, with TRBD1 matching 7 bases. From germline, CDR1 is MNHEY and CDR2 SVGEGT. The CDR3 covers 13 residues. V lost 5 bases, J lost 4 bases, and 5 bases stayed unmatched. The CDR3 sequence: CASSDQTGYEQYF. In DNA, the CDR3 is TGTGCCAGCAGTGACCAGACAGGGTACGAGCAGTACTTC.

This clonotype has a count of ten or more. This chain uses TRBV28 with TRBJ1-2, with unresolved D. Looked up from germline, CDR1 is MDHEN and CDR2 is SYDVKM. Trimming left V 4 bases short and J 3 bases short, with 6 bases between. This CDR3 spans 12 amino acids. The CDR3 DNA reads as TGTGCCAGCAGTTCCAGGCACTATGGCTACACCTTC. Its translation is CASSSRHYGYTF.

This clonotype was found a few times. The V gene is TRBV6-1, the J gene TRBJ2-7; TRBD1 matches 8 bases. CDR1 MNHNS and CDR2 SASEGT come from the germline V gene. The CDR3 has 14 amino acids. V trimming: 4 bases; J trimming: 3 bases; junction bases outside the gene matches: 5. CDR3 amino acids: CASSAGTGNYEQYF. The CDR3 DNA reads as TGTGCCAGCAGTGCCGGGACAGGCAACTACGAGCAGTACTTC.

The rearrangement links TRBV3-1 to TRBJ1-2, with 10 positions matching TRBD1. This CDR3 has 14 amino acids. V gave up 1 base and J gave up 6 bases; unmatched junction bases: 2. The germline gives CDR1 LGHDT, CDR2 YNNKEL (reference sequence). CDR3 sequence reads: CASSQAGTGDGYTF. Here the CDR3 DNA reads TGTGCCAGCAGCCAAGCAGGGACAGGGGATGGCTACACCTTC.

This rearrangement joins TRBV7-9 to TRBJ1-4; TRBD1 might be the D (5 bases). The germline V gene encodes CDR1 SEHNR and CDR2 FQNEAQ (reference sequence). Trimming shortened V by 2 bases and J by 12 bases, and 10 bases separated the two germline ends. The CDR3 length is 12 residues. In DNA form, the CDR3 reads TGTGCCAGCAGCTTACGGGGGTCGGAACTGTTTTTT. Translated: CASSLRGSELFF. The full variable domain, its missing parts supplied by reference TRBV7-9 and TRBJ1-4, is DTGVSQNPRHKITKRGQNVTFRCDPISEHNRLYWYRQTLGQGPEFLTYFQNEAQLEKSRLLSDRFSAERPKGSFSTLEIQRTEQGDSAMYLCASSLRGSELFFGSGTQLSVL.

V is TRBV20-1 and J is TRBJ2-7, with a tentative D call TRBD2 (6 bases). Germline V gives CDR1 DFQATT, CDR2 SNEGSKA (reference sequence). The CDR3 contains 14 residues. Between the trimmed V and J ends, which lost 6 bases and 4 bases, there was a span of 19 bases. CDR3 protein: CSAQSIPRGYEQYF. For the CDR3, the DNA is TGCAGTGCCCAATCTATCCCCCGGGGGTACGAGCAGTACTTC.

The rearrangement uses TRBV7-3 and TRBJ1-1; D possibly corresponds to TRBD1 (6 bases). The germline gives CDR1 SGHTA, CDR2 FQGTGA. The CDR3 has 14 amino acids. Trimming took 5 bases from V and 1 from J, leaving 11 bases between them. The CDR3 loop reads CASSPGAGNTEAFF. In nucleotides, the CDR3 is TGTGCCAGCAGCCCAGGGGCCGGGAACACTGAAGCTTTCTTT.

This clonotype was seen only a few times. This chain joins TRBV7-2 and TRBJ2-7, with D maybe TRBD2 (6 bases). Trimming stripped 3 bases from V and 0 bases from J, with 12 bases between. CDR1 and CDR2 (germline): SGHTA, FQGNSA. The CDR3 sequence is 15 residues long. The CDR3 loop is CASSFVAGSSYEQYF. CDR3 nucleotide sequence: TGTGCCAGCAGCTTCGTTGCCGGGAGCTCCTACGAGCAGTACTTC.

This clonotype has more than one count but fewer than ten. This chain connects TRBV24-1 to TRBJ2-1; D perhaps matches TRBD1 (6 bases). Between the trimmed V and J ends, which lost 9 bases and 0 bases, there was a span of 17 bases. Germline CDR1 is KGHDR and CDR2 is SFDVKD. The CDR3 has 16 residues. CDR3 sequence (DNA): TGTGCCACCCGGAGTACCAGGGGAAGCTCCTACAATGAGCAGTTCTTC. It codes for CATRSTRGSSYNEQFF.

This clonotype showed up just a few times. The rearrangement links TRBV7-2 to TRBJ1-6; 12 nucleotides align to TRBD1. CDR1 and CDR2 (germline): SGHTA, FQGNSA. CDR3 length: 16 residues. Germline trimming cut 2 bases from V and 10 bases from J; bases unmatched to any gene: 6. CDR3 nucleotides: TGTGCCAGCAGCTTACGCTGGGACAGGGGGCTATCACCCCTCCACTTT. This sequence encodes CASSLRWDRGLSPLHF. The whole variable domain, filled in from reference TRBV7-2 and TRBJ1-6, reads GAGVSQSPSNKVTEKGKDVELRCDPISGHTALYWYRQSLGQGLEFLIYFQGNSAPDKSGLPSDRFSAERTGGSVSTLTIQRTQQEDSAVYLCASSLRWDRGLSPLHFGNGTRLTVT.

This clonotype was counted ten times or more. This chain uses TRBV7-6 with TRBJ1-1; D remains unclear. Trimming took 3 bases from V and 0 from J, leaving 5 bases between them. CDR1 is SGHVS, CDR2 FNYEAQ, per germline. This CDR3 spans 13 amino acids. DNA for the CDR3: TGTGCCAGCAGCTTTGGGATGAACACTGAAGCTTTCTTT. This sequence encodes CASSFGMNTEAFF.

The table lists this clonotype with many counts. The chain couples TRBV7-2 to TRBJ2-2; D is possibly TRBD2 (6 bases). The CDR3 is made up of 14 amino acids. The germline CDR1 and CDR2 sequences are SGHTA and FQGNSA. Trimming shortened V by 2 bases and J by 6 bases, and 10 bases separated the two germline ends. CDR3 sequence reads: CASSLSVAAGELFF. CDR3 nucleotides: TGTGCCAGCAGCTTATCAGTAGCGGCCGGGGAGCTGTTTTTT.

In its sample, this clonotype was seen a few times. The V and J genes are TRBV25-1 and TRBJ1-1, with 7 bases aligning to TRBD1. This CDR3 region has 13 residues. Germline-derived CDR1 and CDR2 are MGHDK and SYGVNS. V lost 6 bases and J lost 5; bases outside the gene matches: 6. The DNA for the CDR3 is TGTGCCAGCAGGAACCCAGGGGGGACTGAAGCTTTCTTT. Protein: CASRNPGGTEAFF.

This clonotype turned up a few times. The chain employs TRBV5-1 and TRBJ2-5, with TRBD1 matching 7 bases. The V and J ends lost 4 bases and 0 bases, in that order; junction bases with no gene match: 6. Germline values: CDR1 SGHRS, CDR2 YFSETQ. The CDR3 is made up of 15 amino acids. In DNA, the CDR3 is TGCGCCAGCAGCCCCGGGACAGCTTACCAAGAGACCCAGTACTTC. It codes for CASSPGTAYQETQYF.

The genes are TRBV7-2 and TRBJ1-2; 7 bases agree with TRBD1. Per the germline V gene, CDR1 is SGHTA and CDR2 is FQGNSA. The V segment lost 1 base and the J segment 0 bases; nucleotides outside the gene matches: 5. This CDR3 region has 16 residues. The CDR3 loop is CASSLGAGTANYGYTF. CDR3 DNA sequence: TGTGCCAGCAGCTTAGGTGCAGGGACAGCTAACTATGGCTACACCTTC.

This clonotype was detected many times. The rearrangement uses TRBV4-3 and TRBJ2-6; D remains unclear. Looked up from germline, CDR1 is LGHNA and CDR2 is YSLEER. Trimming stripped 0 bases from V and 0 bases from J, with 3 bases between. The CDR3 length is 15 residues. The chain's CDR3 is CASSQDHSGANVLTF. DNA of the CDR3: TGCGCCAGCAGCCAAGACCACTCTGGGGCCAACGTCCTGACTTTC.

A remark on this clonotype: A read error may be the cause here, since a much bigger clone is one base away. The V and J genes are TRBV24-1 and TRBJ1-2; TRBD1 agrees at 9 bases. Germline V gene lookup returns CDR1 KGHDR and CDR2 SFDVKD. V was clipped by 6 bases and J by 2 bases; unmatched bases: 3. The CDR3 has 14 residues. CDR3 residues: CATSPGTGNYGYTF. The CDR3 DNA is TGTGCCACCAGTCCCGGGACAGGGAACTATGGCTACACCTTC.

This clonotype was observed at least ten times. The genes are TRBV7-2 and TRBJ2-3, with 8 bases lining up with TRBD1. The CDR3 contains 14 residues. The germline CDR1 and CDR2 sequences are SGHTA and FQGNSA. V lost 3 bases and J lost 5; bases outside the gene matches: 4. Here the CDR3 DNA reads TGTGCCAGCAGCTTCGACAGGGGTGAAGATACGCAGTATTTT. Its translation is CASSFDRGEDTQYF.

The chain couples TRBV20-1 to TRBJ2-7; 10 positions agree with TRBD2. The CDR3 is made up of 14 amino acids. Germline CDR1 and CDR2: DFQATT and SNEGSKA (reference sequence). V shed 1 base and J 2 bases; nucleotides not matched to a gene: 2. This CDR3 is CSARVLAGAYEQYF. CDR3 nucleotide sequence: TGCAGTGCTAGAGTCCTAGCGGGAGCCTACGAGCAGTACTTC.

The chain's CDR3 is CSARKTVQETQYF. Written as DNA, the CDR3 is TGCAGTGCTAGGAAGACAGTCCAAGAGACCCAGTACTTC. The chain joins TRBV20-1 to TRBJ2-5; D might be TRBD1 (5 bases). The CDR3 covers 13 residues. Trimming left V 3 bases short and J 1 base short, with 9 bases between. The germline CDR1 and CDR2 sequences are DFQATT and SNEGSKA (reference sequence).

This chain's CDR3 is CAIGRLGQPQHF. The CDR3 nucleotides are TGTGCCATCGGGCGGTTGGGTCAGCCCCAGCATTTT. The chain recombines TRBV19 with TRBJ1-5; D is unresolved. Trimming shortened V by 10 bases and J by 6 bases, and 13 bases separated the two germline ends. Germline V gene lookup returns CDR1 LNHDA and CDR2 SQIVND (reference sequence). The length of the CDR3 is 12 residues.

The chain links TRBV28 to TRBJ1-1; 7 bases match TRBD1. CDR3 length equals 12 residues. With V trimmed by 6 bases and J by 11 bases, 9 bases remained unmatched. Germline V CDR1 and CDR2: MDHEN, SYDVKM. The CDR3 DNA sequence: TGTGCCAGCAGGTTACAGGGGAGCGTGGCTTTCTTT. It encodes CASRLQGSVAFF.

The table lists this clonotype with a few counts. The chain combines TRBV6-5 with TRBJ1-1; D gene uncertain. CDR1 is MNHEY and CDR2 is SVGAGI in the germline V gene. Trimming took 3 bases from V and 8 from J, leaving 16 bases between them. The CDR3 runs to 14 residues. CDR3 region: CASSYTALRGEAFF. CDR3 nucleotide sequence: TGTGCCAGCAGTTATACGGCGCTGAGAGGCGAAGCTTTCTTT.

This clonotype has more than one count but fewer than ten. V usage is TRBV6-2 or TRBV6-3 and J usage is TRBJ2-3, with D possibly being TRBD1 (5 bases). Germline CDR1 is MNHEY and CDR2 is SVGEGT. Trimming cost V 4 bases and J 5 bases, with 19 bases left between them. There are 16 residues in the CDR3. The DNA of the CDR3 is TGTGCCAGCAGTTTACAACTACAAGGGGCTGGAGATACGCAGTATTTT. Its protein is CASSLQLQGAGDTQYF.

This clonotype has a handful of counts. The CDR3 DNA sequence: TGTGCCAGCTCTTCAGGACAGGACTCCTACGAGCAGTACTTC. Translated: CASSSGQDSYEQYF. The gene calls are TRBV18 and TRBJ2-7; 7 nucleotides align to TRBD1. Germline trimming cut 6 bases from V and 0 bases from J; bases unmatched to any gene: 5. Per the germline V gene, CDR1 is KGHSH and CDR2 is LQKENI. This CDR3 contains 14 residues. Together with reference TRBV18 and TRBJ2-7, the CDR3 gives the full variable domain: NAGVMQNPRHLVRRRGQEARLRCSPMKGHSHVYWYRQLPEEGLKFMVYLQKENIIDESGMPKERFSAEFPKEGPSILRIQQVVRGDSAAYFCASSSGQDSYEQYFGPGTRLTVT.

The chain uses TRBV20-1 and TRBJ1-1; D unresolved. Deletions cut 1 base from V and 2 bases from J, with 8 bases between. The CDR3 runs to 13 residues. Germline loops: CDR1 DFQATT, CDR2 SNEGSKA (reference sequence). The CDR3 DNA is TGCAGTGCTAGAGCCGAGAAAAACACTGAAGCTTTCTTT. Protein: CSARAEKNTEAFF.